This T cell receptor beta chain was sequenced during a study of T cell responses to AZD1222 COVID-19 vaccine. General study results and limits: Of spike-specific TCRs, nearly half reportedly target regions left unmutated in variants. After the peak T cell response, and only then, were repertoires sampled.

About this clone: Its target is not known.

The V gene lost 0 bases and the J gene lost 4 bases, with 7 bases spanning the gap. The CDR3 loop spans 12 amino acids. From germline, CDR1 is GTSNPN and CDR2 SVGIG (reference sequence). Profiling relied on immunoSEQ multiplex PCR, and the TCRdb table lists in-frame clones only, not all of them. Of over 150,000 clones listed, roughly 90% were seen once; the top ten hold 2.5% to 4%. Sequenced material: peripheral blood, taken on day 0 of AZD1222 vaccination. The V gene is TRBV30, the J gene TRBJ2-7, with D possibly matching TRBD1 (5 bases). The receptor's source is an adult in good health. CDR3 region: CAWSVKGYEQYF. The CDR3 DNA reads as TGTGCCTGGAGTGTTAAGGGGTACGAGCAGTACTTC.